The rows below give T cell receptor beta chains drawn from one sample of a study of cytomegalovirus exposure and HLA in healthy donors. Using immunoSEQ multiplex PCR, the repertoire was profiled, and TCRdb retains in-frame clones only, with some absent. The data show more than 150,000 clones, 80% to 90% seen once. Sequencing used PBMCs. These receptors originate from a girl aged 2 to 10 in good health and CMV-seropositive. The conserved cysteine and the conserved F or W are not part of the CDR3 here. Each record gives: CDR3 length, D gene, V gene, CDR3 protein. A D gene is named only where the DNA matches it firmly.

length: 13
D: TRBD2
V: TRBV5-1
CDR3: ASSLTSGGPDTQY

length: 13
D: TRBD1
V: TRBV6-1
CDR3: ASSDRATGTYGYT

length: 11
D: .
V: TRBV19
CDR3: ASSNGVNSPLH

length: 15
D: TRBD1
V: TRBV2
CDR3: ASSGFDRGSSYNEQF

length: 12
D: TRBD1
V: TRBV6-1
CDR3: ASSEGQDYNEQF

length: 13
D: .
V: TRBV11-2
CDR3: ASSLDSAHNQPQH

length: 12
D: .
V: TRBV19
CDR3: ASKTGIDNSPLH

length: 13
D: TRBD2
V: TRBV9
CDR3: ASSGTSGRYETQY

length: 12
D: TRBD2
V: TRBV13
CDR3: ASSLTGGQDIQY

length: 14
D: TRBD1
V: TRBV2
CDR3: ASSGTGTLSGNTIY

length: 14
D: TRBD2
V: TRBV9
CDR3: ASSPRSGSRRGEQF

length: 12
D: .
V: TRBV2
CDR3: ASSGRSRVNEQY

length: 11
D: .
V: TRBV6-5
CDR3: ASSYSRSEKLF

length: 14
D: TRBD1
V: TRBV27
CDR3: ASSSRTGFGTDTQY

length: 13
D: .
V: TRBV5-1
CDR3: ASSLSTGPNYGYT

length: 9
D: .
V: TRBV6-6
CDR3: ASSPADTQY

length: 15
D: TRBD1
V: TRBV5-1
CDR3: ASSPGQGGYSYNEQF

length: 13
D: TRBD1
V: TRBV27
CDR3: ASRLGQGVPDTQY

length: 15
D: .
V: TRBV4-1
CDR3: ASSQEGASSPSSEQF

length: 14
D: .
V: TRBV11-2
CDR3: ASSLVPGLKYNEQF

length: 15
D: .
V: TRBV23-1
CDR3: ASSQSIGETMNTEAF

length: 10
D: .
V: TRBV11-2
CDR3: ASSWGEDTQY

length: 13
D: TRBD2
V: TRBV14
CDR3: ASSQLSGRAGELF

length: 14
D: .
V: TRBV4-2
CDR3: ASSAVWGVSNQPQH

length: 9
D: .
V: TRBV20-1
CDR3: SARDLNEQF

length: 8
D: .
V: TRBV6-1
CDR3: ASYLTEAF

length: 14
D: TRBD1
V: TRBV5-1
CDR3: ASSLSRQGGGNTIY

length: 14
D: TRBD2
V: TRBV12-5
CDR3: ASGLELSGRADTQY

length: 12
D: .
V: TRBV6-6
CDR3: ASSFPGGETEAF

length: 12
D: TRBD1
V: TRBV30
CDR3: AWSAGTGHQPQH

length: 11
D: .
V: TRBV11-3
CDR3: ASSPPESNEQF

length: 12
D: TRBD1
V: TRBV7-7
CDR3: ASSPDRGLGTQY

length: 12
D: .
V: TRBV7-3
CDR3: ASSLEGGDTEAF

length: 14
D: TRBD2
V: TRBV7-8
CDR3: ASSRQTSGTSYEQY

length: 11
D: .
V: TRBV18
CDR3: ASSAVRNQPQH

length: 12
D: TRBD1
V: TRBV6-1
CDR3: ASSEGTGWNTQY

length: 12
D: TRBD1
V: TRBV19
CDR3: ASSHLTGDKPQH

length: 11
D: .
V: TRBV28
CDR3: ASSLQLNYGYT

length: 11
D: TRBD1
V: TRBV27
CDR3: ASSFSPGQGLF

length: 12
D: .
V: TRBV4-2
CDR3: ASSPRAGDTEAF

length: 11
D: .
V: TRBV5-4
CDR3: ASSLVQTGGYT

length: 13
D: .
V: TRBV6-1
CDR3: ASGEGGRGDYGYT

length: 13
D: TRBD1
V: TRBV5-6
CDR3: ASSLVRQGAVEAF

length: 11
D: .
V: TRBV5-4
CDR3: ATSDRFTDTQY

length: 16
D: TRBD2
V: TRBV4-1
CDR3: ASSHGLAGGLAYNEQF

length: 12
D: .
V: TRBV2
CDR3: ASRTLDLLYEQY

length: 11
D: TRBD1
V: TRBV29-1
CDR3: SVGSQGTGAYT

length: 13
D: TRBD1
V: TRBV4-1
CDR3: ASSQTGQGREKLF

length: 12
D: TRBD2
V: TRBV7-3
CDR3: ASSLGGLDNEQF

length: 14
D: .
V: TRBV29-1
CDR3: SVDPAGLPGDNEQF

length: 11
D: TRBD1
V: TRBV18
CDR3: ASSRDRVAEQY

length: 14
D: TRBD1
V: TRBV5-1
CDR3: ASSLSGQGGNQPQH